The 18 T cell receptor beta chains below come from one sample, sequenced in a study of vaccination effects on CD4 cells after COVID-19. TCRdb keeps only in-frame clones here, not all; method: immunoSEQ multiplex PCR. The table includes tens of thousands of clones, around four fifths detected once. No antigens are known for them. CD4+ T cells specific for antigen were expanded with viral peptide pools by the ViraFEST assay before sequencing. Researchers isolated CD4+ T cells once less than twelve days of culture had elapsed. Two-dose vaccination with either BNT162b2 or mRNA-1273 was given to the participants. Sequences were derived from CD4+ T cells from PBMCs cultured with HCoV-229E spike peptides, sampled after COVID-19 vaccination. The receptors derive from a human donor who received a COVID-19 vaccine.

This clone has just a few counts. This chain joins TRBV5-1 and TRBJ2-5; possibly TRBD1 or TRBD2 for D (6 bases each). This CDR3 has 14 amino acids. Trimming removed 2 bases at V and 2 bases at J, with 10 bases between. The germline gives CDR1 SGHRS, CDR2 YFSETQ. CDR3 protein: CASSFTGRQETQYF. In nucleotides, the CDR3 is TGCGCCAGCAGCTTTACAGGGAGGCAAGAGACCCAGTACTTC.

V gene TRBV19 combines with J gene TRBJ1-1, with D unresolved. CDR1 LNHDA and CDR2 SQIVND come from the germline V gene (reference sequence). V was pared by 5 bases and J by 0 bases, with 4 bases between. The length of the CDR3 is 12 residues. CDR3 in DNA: TGTGCCAGTAGTTTTATGAACACTGAAGCTTTCTTT. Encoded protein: CASSFMNTEAFF.

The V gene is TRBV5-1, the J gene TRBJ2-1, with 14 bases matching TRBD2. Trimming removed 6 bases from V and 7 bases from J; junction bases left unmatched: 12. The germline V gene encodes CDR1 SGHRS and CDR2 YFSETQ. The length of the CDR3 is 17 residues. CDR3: CASTTGLAGGLSNEQFF. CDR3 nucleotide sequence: TGCGCCAGCACTACTGGACTAGCGGGGGGCTTATCGAATGAGCAGTTCTTC.

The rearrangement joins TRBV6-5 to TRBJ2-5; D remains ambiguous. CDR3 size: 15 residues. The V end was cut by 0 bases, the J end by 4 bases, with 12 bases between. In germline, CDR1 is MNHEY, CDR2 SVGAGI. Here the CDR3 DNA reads TGTGCCAGCAGTTACTCGCTGGGGTCTAGAGAGACCCAGTACTTC. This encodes CASSYSLGSRETQYF.

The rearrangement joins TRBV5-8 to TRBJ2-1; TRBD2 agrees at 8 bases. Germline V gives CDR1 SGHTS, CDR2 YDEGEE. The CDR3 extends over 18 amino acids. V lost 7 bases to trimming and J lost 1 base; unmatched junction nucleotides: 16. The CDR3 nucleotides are TGTGCCAGCCCCTTTTTTAGCGGGATATCGGAGTCCTACAATGAGCAGTTCTTC. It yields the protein CASPFFSGISESYNEQFF. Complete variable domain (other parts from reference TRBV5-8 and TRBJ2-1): EAGVTQSPTHLIKTRGQQATLRCSPISGHTSVYWYQQALGLGLQFLLWYDEGEERNRGNFPPRFSGRQFPNYSSELNVNALELEDSALYLCASPFFSGISESYNEQFFGPGTRLTVL.

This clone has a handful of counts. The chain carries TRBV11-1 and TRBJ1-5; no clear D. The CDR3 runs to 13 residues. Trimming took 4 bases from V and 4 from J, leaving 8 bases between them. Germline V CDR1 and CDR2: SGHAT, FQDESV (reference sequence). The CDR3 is CASSSDGNQPQHF. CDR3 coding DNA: TGTGCCAGCAGCTCCGACGGGAATCAGCCCCAGCATTTT.

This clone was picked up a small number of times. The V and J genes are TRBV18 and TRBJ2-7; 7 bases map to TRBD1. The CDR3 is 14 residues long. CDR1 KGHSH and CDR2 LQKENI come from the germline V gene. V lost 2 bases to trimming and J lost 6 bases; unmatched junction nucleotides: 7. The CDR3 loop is CASSPSDTGVEQYV. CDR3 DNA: TGTGCCAGCTCACCATCGGATACAGGGGTCGAGCAGTACGTC.

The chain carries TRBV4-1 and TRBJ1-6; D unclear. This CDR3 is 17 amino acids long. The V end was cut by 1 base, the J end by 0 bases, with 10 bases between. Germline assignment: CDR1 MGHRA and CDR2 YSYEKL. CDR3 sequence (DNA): TGCGCCAGCAGCCAAGGACGGACCAGCTCCTATAATTCACCCCTCCACTTT. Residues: CASSQGRTSSYNSPLHF.

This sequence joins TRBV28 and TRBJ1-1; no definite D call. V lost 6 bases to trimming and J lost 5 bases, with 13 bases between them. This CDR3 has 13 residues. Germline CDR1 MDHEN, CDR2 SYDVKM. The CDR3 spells CASSPPGGTEAFF. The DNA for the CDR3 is TGTGCCAGCAGCCCGCCCGGAGGGACTGAAGCTTTCTTT.

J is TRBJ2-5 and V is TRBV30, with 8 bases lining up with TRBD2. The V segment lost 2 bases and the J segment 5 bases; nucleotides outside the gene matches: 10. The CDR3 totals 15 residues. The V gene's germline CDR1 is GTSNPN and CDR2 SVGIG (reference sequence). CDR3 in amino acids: CAWSRQRELGETQYF. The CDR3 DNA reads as TGTGCCTGGAGTCGGCAGCGGGAGTTAGGGGAGACCCAGTACTTC.

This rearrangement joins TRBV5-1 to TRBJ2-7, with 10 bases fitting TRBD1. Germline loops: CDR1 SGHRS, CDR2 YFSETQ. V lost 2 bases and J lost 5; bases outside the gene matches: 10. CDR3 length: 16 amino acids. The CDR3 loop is CASSFGDRGWWDEQYV. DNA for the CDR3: TGCGCCAGCAGCTTTGGGGACAGGGGATGGTGGGACGAGCAGTACGTC.

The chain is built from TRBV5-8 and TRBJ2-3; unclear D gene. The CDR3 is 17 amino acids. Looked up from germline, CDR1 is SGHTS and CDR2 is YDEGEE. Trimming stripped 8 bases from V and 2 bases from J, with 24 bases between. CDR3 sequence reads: CASPSTPRPKSTDTQYF. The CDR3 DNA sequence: TGTGCCAGTCCATCGACCCCCCGACCCAAGTCCACAGATACGCAGTATTTT.

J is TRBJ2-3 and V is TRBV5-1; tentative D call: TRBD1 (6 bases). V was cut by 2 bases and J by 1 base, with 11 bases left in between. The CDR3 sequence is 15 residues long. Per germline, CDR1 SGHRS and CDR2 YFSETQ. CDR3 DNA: TGCGCCAGCAGCTTAGGGCCAGGGGGCACAGATACGCAGTATTTT. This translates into CASSLGPGGTDTQYF.

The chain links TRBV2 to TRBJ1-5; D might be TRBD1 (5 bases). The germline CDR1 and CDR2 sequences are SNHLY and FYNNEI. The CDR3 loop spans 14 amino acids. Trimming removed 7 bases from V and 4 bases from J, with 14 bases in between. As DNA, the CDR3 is TGTGCCAGCACTGGGGCAGGGAGGAATCAGCCCCAGCATTTT. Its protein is CASTGAGRNQPQHF. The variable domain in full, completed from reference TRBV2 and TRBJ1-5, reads EPEVTQTPSHQVTQMGQEVILRCVPISNHLYFYWYRQILGQKVEFLVSFYNNEISEKSEIFDDQFSVERPDGSNFTLKIRSTKLEDSAMYFCASTGAGRNQPQHFGDGTRLSIL.

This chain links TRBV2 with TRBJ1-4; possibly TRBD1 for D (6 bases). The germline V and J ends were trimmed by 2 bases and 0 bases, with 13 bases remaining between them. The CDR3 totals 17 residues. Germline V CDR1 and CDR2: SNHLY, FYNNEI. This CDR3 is CASSERGRGATNEKLFF. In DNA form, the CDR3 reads TGTGCCAGCAGTGAAAGGGGCAGGGGTGCAACTAATGAAAAACTGTTTTTT.

CDR3 nucleotides: TGTGCCAGCAGTAGCGGGGGGTGGGCAGATACGCAGTATTTT. This codes for CASSSGGWADTQYF. V gene TRBV5-6 combines with J gene TRBJ2-3, with 10 positions matching TRBD2. This CDR3 has 14 residues. V trimming: 5 bases; J trimming: 4 bases; junction bases outside the gene matches: 4. Germline CDR1 is SGHDT and CDR2 is YYEEEE.

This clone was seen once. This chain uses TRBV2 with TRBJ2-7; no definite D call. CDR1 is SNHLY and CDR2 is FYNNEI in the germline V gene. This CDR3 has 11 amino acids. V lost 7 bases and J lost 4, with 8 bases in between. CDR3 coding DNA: TGTGCCAGCACCCTTACTTACGAGCAGTACGTC. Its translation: CASTLTYEQYV.

The CDR3 DNA reads as TGTGCCAGCAGCTTCAGACAGGTTCCTAATTCACCCCTCCACTTT. It translates to CASSFRQVPNSPLHF. This rearrangement joins TRBV5-6 to TRBJ1-6, with D possibly being TRBD1 (6 bases). V dropped 2 bases and J dropped 6 bases, with 12 bases sitting between them. Germline-derived CDR1 and CDR2 are SGHDT and YYEEEE. The CDR3 has 15 amino acids.